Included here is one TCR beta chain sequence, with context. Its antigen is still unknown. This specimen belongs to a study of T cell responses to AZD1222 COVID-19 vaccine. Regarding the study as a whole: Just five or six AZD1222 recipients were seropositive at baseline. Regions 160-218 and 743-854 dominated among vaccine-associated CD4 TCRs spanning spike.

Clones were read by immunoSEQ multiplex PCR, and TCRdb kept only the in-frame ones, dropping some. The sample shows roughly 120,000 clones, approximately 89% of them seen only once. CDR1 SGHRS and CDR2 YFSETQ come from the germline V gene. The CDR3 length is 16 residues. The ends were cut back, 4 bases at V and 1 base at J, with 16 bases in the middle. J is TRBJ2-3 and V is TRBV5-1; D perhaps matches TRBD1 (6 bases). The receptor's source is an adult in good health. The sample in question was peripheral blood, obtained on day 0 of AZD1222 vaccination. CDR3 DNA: TGCGCCAGCAGCCCGTCAGGGGATTGGGGCACAGATACGCAGTATTTT. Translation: CASSPSGDWGTDTQYF.